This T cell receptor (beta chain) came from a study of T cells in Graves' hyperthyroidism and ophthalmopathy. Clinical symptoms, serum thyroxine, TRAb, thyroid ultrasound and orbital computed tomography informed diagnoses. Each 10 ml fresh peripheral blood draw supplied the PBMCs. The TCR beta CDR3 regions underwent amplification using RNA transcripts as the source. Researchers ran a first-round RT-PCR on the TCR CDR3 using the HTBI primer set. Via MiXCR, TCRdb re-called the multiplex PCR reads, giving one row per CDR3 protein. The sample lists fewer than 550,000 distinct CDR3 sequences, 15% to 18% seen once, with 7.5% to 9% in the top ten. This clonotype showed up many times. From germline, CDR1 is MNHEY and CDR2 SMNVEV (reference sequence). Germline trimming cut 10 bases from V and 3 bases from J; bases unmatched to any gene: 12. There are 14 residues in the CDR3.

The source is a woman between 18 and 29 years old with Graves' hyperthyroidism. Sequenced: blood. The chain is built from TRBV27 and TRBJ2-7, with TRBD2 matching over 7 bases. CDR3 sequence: CATRWTGGSYEQYF. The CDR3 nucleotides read TGTGCCACCCGATGGACCGGGGGGAGCTACGAGCAGTACTTC.